The subject of this entry is one T cell receptor (beta chain). Its antigen is unknown. The V gene lost 5 bases and the J gene lost 0 bases, with 4 bases spanning the gap. CDR1 is SGHTA, CDR2 FQGTGA, per germline. The CDR3 spans 13 residues. TCRdb re-analysed the reads in MiXCR, keeping a single row per CDR3 protein. This table holds 290,000 or so distinct CDR3 sequences, approximately 10% found once. The data originate from a study of T cell repertoires in cytomegalovirus infection. Study conclusions and caveats: Pooled public TCR beta family frequency picked out CMV carriers with the relevant HLA. What dominated the ex vivo response were HLA-C-restricted CMV-specific TCR beta clonotypes.

The source material was PBMCs. This TCR was sampled from a human donor in good health (CMV status not recorded). Some clones in this sample may be carry-over from other donors' samples. The chain carries TRBV7-3 and TRBJ2-2, with D uncertain. The CDR3: CASSTANTGELFF. The CDR3 coding sequence is TGTGCCAGCAGCACTGCGAACACCGGGGAGCTGTTTTTT. Full variable domain (outside the CDR3, taken from reference TRBV7-3 and TRBJ2-2): GAGVSQTPSNKVTEKGKYVELRCDPISGHTALYWYRQSLGQGPEFLIYFQGTGAADDSGLPNDRFFAVRPEGSVSTLKIQRTERGDSAVYLCASSTANTGELFFGEGSRLTVL.